The 17 T cell receptor beta chains below all came from one sample that was sequenced in a study of blood T cell repertoires in COVID-19. Sequencing used immunoSEQ multiplex PCR; TCRdb keeps in-frame clones, though not all of them. The repertoire holds some 120,000 clones, with roughly 84% as singletons. The sample consisted of peripheral blood. The receptors here all came from a woman in her seventies with acute or convalescent COVID-19.

This sequence joins TRBV5-1 and TRBJ1-5; D possibly corresponds to TRBD1 (6 bases). The V end lost 4 bases, the J end lost 4 bases, and 15 bases lay between the germline ends. The germline gives CDR1 SGHRS, CDR2 YFSETQ. The CDR3 is made up of 15 amino acids. CDR3 sequence (DNA): TGCGCCAGCAGCCCACAGGGAAGAGAGAATCAGCCCCAGCATTTT. It translates to CASSPQGRENQPQHF.

This clone was seen a single time. The identical CDR3 is also encoded by other nucleotide sequences in the sample. The chain links TRBV5-4 to TRBJ1-1, with D perhaps matching TRBD1 (5 bases). Germline lookup yields CDR1 SGHNT and CDR2 YYREEE (reference sequence). The CDR3 runs 14 residues. The V and J ends lost 1 base and 0 bases respectively, with 7 bases between them. The CDR3: CASSLQGVNTEAFF. The CDR3 bases are TGTGCCAGCAGCTTGCAGGGTGTGAACACTGAAGCTTTCTTT.

V and J are TRBV4-1 and TRBJ1-2; TRBD1 agrees at 9 bases. Germline V gene sequence: CDR1 MGHRA, CDR2 YSYEKL. CDR3 length: 17 residues. The V and J ends lost 3 bases and 2 bases, in that order; junction bases with no gene match: 10. The DNA of the CDR3 is TGCGCCAGCAGCCATTCGGACAGGGGAGGACTCAACTATGGCTACACCTTC. Translation: CASSHSDRGGLNYGYTF.

V and J are TRBV6-6 and TRBJ2-3, with 12 bases identical to TRBD2. The V segment lost 5 bases and the J segment 2 bases; nucleotides outside the gene matches: 8. CDR3 length equals 17 residues. Germline V gene sequence: CDR1 MNHNY, CDR2 SVGAGI (reference sequence). This CDR3 reads CASSPSGRASNTDTQYF. In DNA, the CDR3 is TGTGCCAGCAGTCCTAGCGGGAGGGCCAGTAACACAGATACGCAGTATTTT.

CDR3 in DNA: TGTGCCAGCAGACCCTCAGGGGGCAATCAGCCCCAGCATTTT. Amino acid sequence: CASRPSGGNQPQHF. J is TRBJ1-5 and V is TRBV6-5; possible D gene TRBD1, 6 bases. CDR3 length: 14 residues. Germline CDR1 MNHEY, CDR2 SVGAGI. V was clipped by 6 bases and J by 2 bases, with 11 bases between them.

This chain uses TRBV27 with TRBJ1-1; 7 bases are shared with TRBD1. Germline V gene lookup returns CDR1 MNHEY and CDR2 SMNVEV (reference sequence). Losses at the gene ends were 5 bases for V and 6 bases for J; bases not matched to a gene: 9. CDR3 size: 14 residues. This CDR3 reads CASSPRQGYSEAFF. The CDR3, as DNA: TGTGCCAGCAGTCCCCGACAGGGTTATTCTGAAGCTTTCTTT.

The V and J genes are TRBV5-5 and TRBJ1-1; TRBD1 matches at 7 bases. This CDR3 contains 14 residues. The germline V gene has CDR1 SGHKS and CDR2 YYEKEE (reference sequence). J gave up 2 bases and V 1 base, and 2 bases lay outside the gene matches. CDR3 sequence: CASSLRDRNTEAFF. The CDR3 DNA reads as TGTGCCAGCAGCTTGCGGGACAGAAACACTGAAGCTTTCTTT.

CDR3 loop: CASSAGRGQYEQYF. In DNA, the CDR3 is TGTGCCAGCAGCGCCGGACGAGGGCAGTACGAGCAGTACTTC. The genes are TRBV11-2 and TRBJ2-7; possible D gene TRBD2, 5 bases. The CDR3 totals 14 residues. V lost 5 bases and J 4 bases, leaving 15 bases between the germline ends. Germline V gene lookup returns CDR1 SGHAT and CDR2 FQNNGV.

This chain connects TRBV11-2 to TRBJ2-1; 9 nucleotides agree with TRBD1. The CDR3 totals 15 residues. The junction had 7 bases not matched to a gene; V was cut back by 3 bases and J by 7 bases. Germline lookup yields CDR1 SGHAT and CDR2 FQNNGV. The CDR3 DNA reads TGTGCCAGCAGCTTCCCGGGACAGGGTGGTAATGAGCAGTTCTTC. The encoded protein is CASSFPGQGGNEQFF.

V gene TRBV19 combines with J gene TRBJ1-6, with TRBD1 matching over 7 bases. The germline CDR1 and CDR2 sequences are LNHDA and SQIVND (reference sequence). The J segment lost 6 bases and the V segment lost 7 bases, leaving 6 bases of the junction unmatched. The CDR3 covers 14 residues. CDR3 in DNA: TGTGCCAGTAAAGACAGGGCCAGTAATTCACCCCTCCACTTT. Translated: CASKDRASNSPLHF.

This chain uses TRBV4-1 with TRBJ1-2; TRBD1 is a possible D gene (6 bases). The V gene lost 4 bases and the J gene lost 0 bases, with 15 bases spanning the gap. There are 16 residues in the CDR3. Germline CDR1 reads MGHRA; CDR2 reads YSYEKL. The CDR3 protein is CASSPPGAISNYGYTF. The CDR3 DNA is TGCGCCAGCAGCCCCCCAGGGGCCATCTCTAACTATGGCTACACCTTC.

The chain has TRBV6-5 and TRBJ1-2; tentative D call: TRBD1 (5 bases). Trimming took off 4 bases at V and 6 bases at J, with 9 bases between the two ends. This CDR3 is 12 amino acids long. Germline V gene data show CDR1 as MNHEY and CDR2 as SVGAGI. Written as DNA, the CDR3 is TGTGCCAGCAGTTCAGGGTTCGATGGCTACACCTTC. Translating gives CASSSGFDGYTF.

The chain recombines TRBV2 with TRBJ2-7; D uncertain. V was clipped by 1 base and J by 7 bases, with 11 bases between them. Germline V gives CDR1 SNHLY, CDR2 FYNNEI. The CDR3 spans 13 residues. The CDR3: CASSEGAYGEQYF. The CDR3 bases are TGTGCCAGCAGTGAAGGGGCTTATGGGGAGCAGTACTTC.

The chain links TRBV11-1 to TRBJ2-7, with TRBD2 matching over 8 bases. Germline V gene data show CDR1 as SGHAT and CDR2 as FQDESV (reference sequence). There are 15 residues in the CDR3. V dropped 5 bases and J dropped 6; count of bases not matched to a gene: 12. CDR3 sequence: CASSPRDWAGGEQYF. CDR3 coding DNA: TGTGCCAGCAGCCCGAGGGACTGGGCGGGGGGCGAGCAGTACTTC. The entire variable domain, with the rest obtained from reference TRBV11-1 and TRBJ2-7, is as follows: EAEVAQSPRYKITEKSQAVAFWCDPISGHATLYWYRQILGQGPELLVQFQDESVVDDSQLPKDRFSAERLKGVDSTLKIQPAELGDSAMYLCASSPRDWAGGEQYFGPGTRLTVT.

The chain employs TRBV19 and TRBJ1-5; D not certain. This CDR3 is 14 amino acids long. The germline CDR1 and CDR2 sequences are LNHDA and SQIVND (reference sequence). Trimming took 2 bases from V and 1 from J, leaving 6 bases between them. The CDR3 region is CASSIRESNQPQHF. The CDR3 DNA follows: TGTGCCAGTAGTATACGGGAGAGCAATCAGCCCCAGCATTTT.

This clone was counted only a few times. The chain couples TRBV2 to TRBJ1-2; TRBD1 aligns across 9 bases. This CDR3 is built from 14 residues. V trimming: 6 bases; J trimming: 5 bases; junction bases outside the gene matches: 7. Germline-derived CDR1 and CDR2 are SNHLY and FYNNEI. CDR3 coding DNA: TGTGCCAGCAGGACCGGGGACAGGGCATATGGCTACACCTTC. Protein: CASRTGDRAYGYTF.

This sequence joins TRBV9 and TRBJ2-2, with 8 nucleotides matching TRBD2. The trim removed 0 bases at V and 6 bases at J, leaving 7 bases unmatched. Germline loops: CDR1 SGDLS, CDR2 YYNGEE. The CDR3 length is 16 residues. The DNA for the CDR3 is TGTGCCAGCAGCGTAGGGGTAGCGGGGCTCGCCGGGGAGCTGTTTTTT. This codes for CASSVGVAGLAGELFF.